These 18 T cell receptor beta chains share one sample of origin, sequenced in a study of identical twins. MiXCR, applied by TCRdb to the 5' RACE reads, yields one record per CDR3 protein. The top ten clones hold 6% to 9% of a sample with around 340,000 distinct CDR3 sequences, 10% to 15% of them seen once. A further study also used this sample, focusing on yellow fever vaccine responses in identical twins.

The sequencing input was CD8+ T cells sorted from blood. These TCRs come from a woman between 18 and 30 years old in good health.

The chain recombines TRBV4-2 with TRBJ2-1; 12 nucleotides match TRBD2. The CDR3 contains 17 residues. J gave up 15 bases and V 0 bases, and 15 bases lay outside the gene matches. CDR1 is LGHNA, CDR2 YNFKEQ, per germline. CDR3 protein: CASSQDLGTSGGTWPFF. DNA of the CDR3: TGTGCCAGCAGCCAAGATCTTGGAACTAGCGGGGGGACATGGCCGTTCTTC.

This clonotype came up a few times. The rearrangement joins TRBV24-1 to TRBJ2-1, with D perhaps matching TRBD1 or TRBD2 (5 bases each). This CDR3 comprises 14 residues. Between the trimmed V and J ends, which lost 10 bases and 0 bases, there was a span of 12 bases. Germline CDR1 KGHDR, CDR2 SFDVKD. The chain's CDR3 is CATAGTNSYNEQFF. The CDR3 region has the DNA TGTGCCACAGCCGGGACCAACTCCTACAATGAGCAGTTCTTC.

The V call is TRBV12-3 or TRBV12-4, the J call TRBJ1-1, with unresolved D. Trimming cost V 1 base and J 1 base, with 7 bases left between them. The CDR3 length is 14 residues. CDR3 in amino acids: CASSLVPGNTEAFF. CDR3 nucleotide sequence: TGTGCCAGCAGTTTAGTCCCCGGGAACACTGAAGCTTTCTTT.

This clonotype occurred many times. The CDR3: CASMRGRDTEAFF. The CDR3 bases are TGTGCCAGCATGAGGGGGCGCGACACTGAAGCTTTCTTT. This chain connects TRBV12-3 or TRBV12-4 to TRBJ1-1; 7 bases are a match to TRBD1. The CDR3 runs 13 residues. V lost 7 bases, J lost 3 bases, and 5 bases stayed unmatched.

This clonotype was observed a handful of times. The chain has TRBV12-5 and TRBJ2-5, with unresolved D. Trimming shortened V by 3 bases and J by 4 bases, and 6 bases separated the two germline ends. Germline CDR1 is LGHNT and CDR2 is FRNRAP. The CDR3 has 12 residues. The CDR3 is CASGFSLETQYF. The CDR3 coding sequence is TGTGCTAGTGGTTTTTCCCTAGAGACCCAGTACTTC.

The V and J genes are TRBV15 and TRBJ2-7, with no clear D. The germline V and J ends were trimmed by 3 bases and 3 bases, with 9 bases remaining between them. The CDR3 has 13 amino acids. Germline values: CDR1 LNHNV, CDR2 YYDKDF (reference sequence). The DNA of the CDR3 is TGTGCCACCAGCAGCAAACCCGACTACGAGCAGTACTTC. Protein sequence: CATSSKPDYEQYF.

The chain is built from TRBV5-1 and TRBJ1-1; no definite D call. V shed 4 bases and J shed 0 bases, with 7 bases lying between them. The germline V gene has CDR1 SGHRS and CDR2 YFSETQ. The CDR3 is 13 amino acids. The CDR3 DNA reads as TGCGCCAGCAGCATATCAGTGAACACTGAAGCTTTCTTT. It codes for CASSISVNTEAFF.

The rearrangement links TRBV3-1 to TRBJ2-1; D may correspond to TRBD1 or TRBD2 (5 bases each). Trimming took 1 base from V and 0 from J, leaving 16 bases between them. Germline CDR1 LGHDT, CDR2 YNNKEL (reference sequence). The CDR3 has 18 amino acids. Here the CDR3 reads CASSQVFEGPSSYNEQFF. The CDR3 nucleotides read TGTGCCAGCAGCCAAGTCTTTGAGGGGCCGAGCTCCTACAATGAGCAGTTCTTC.

The rearrangement joins TRBV24-1 to TRBJ2-1; 8 nucleotides match TRBD2. Germline V gene lookup returns CDR1 KGHDR and CDR2 SFDVKD. Germline trimming cut 4 bases from V and 10 bases from J; bases unmatched to any gene: 5. The CDR3 contains 13 residues. CDR3 sequence reads: CATSDSLADEQFF. The CDR3 DNA reads TGTGCCACCAGTGACTCACTAGCGGACGAGCAGTTCTTC.

This chain connects TRBV2 to TRBJ2-2; D is possibly TRBD2 (5 bases). The CDR3 spans 17 residues. Trimming took 9 bases from V and 5 from J, leaving 25 bases between them. Germline assignment: CDR1 SNHLY and CDR2 FYNNEI. CDR3 nucleotides: TGTGCCAGTGCCCCCAGCGGCAGCCACTTAGTAACCGGGGAGCTGTTTTTT. It translates to CASAPSGSHLVTGELFF.

This clonotype was observed a few times. The rearrangement uses TRBV20-1 and TRBJ1-2, with 8 nucleotides matching TRBD1. The CDR3 totals 15 residues. Germline values: CDR1 DFQATT, CDR2 SNEGSKA (reference sequence). The junction had 9 bases not matched to a gene; V was cut back by 0 bases and J by 6 bases. The CDR3 nucleotides read TGCAGTGCTAGAGACAGGGGGCTCATTGCTAATGGCTACACCTTC. This sequence encodes CSARDRGLIANGYTF.

The chain employs TRBV5-1 and TRBJ2-7, with 7 bases matching TRBD1. Germline values: CDR1 SGHRS, CDR2 YFSETQ. The J segment lost 5 bases and the V segment lost 7 bases, leaving 12 bases of the junction unmatched. The CDR3 sequence is 14 residues long. The CDR3 loop reads CASGPRQGVNEQYF. The CDR3 DNA follows: TGCGCCAGCGGACCCAGACAGGGAGTGAACGAGCAGTACTTC.

The rearrangement joins TRBV11-1 to TRBJ2-5; no clear D gene. V lost 2 bases to trimming and J lost 8 bases, with 27 bases between them. The germline V gene encodes CDR1 SGHAT and CDR2 FQDESV (reference sequence). The CDR3 is 18 residues long. The CDR3 bases are TGTGCCAGCAGCTTAAGTTTCCCCGACTCGGGCACCCGGATAACCCAGTACTTC. This translates into CASSLSFPDSGTRITQYF. Complete variable domain (other parts from reference TRBV11-1 and TRBJ2-5): EAEVAQSPRYKITEKSQAVAFWCDPISGHATLYWYRQILGQGPELLVQFQDESVVDDSQLPKDRFSAERLKGVDSTLKIQPAELGDSAMYLCASSLSFPDSGTRITQYFGPGTRLLVL.

This clonotype was counted between two and nine times. The chain links TRBV29-1 to TRBJ2-2; 13 bases are a match to TRBD2. Germline CDR1 and CDR2: SQVTM and ANQGSEA. V gave up 6 bases and J gave up 6 bases; unmatched junction bases: 1. This CDR3 is built from 13 residues. CDR3 sequence: CSVGTSGAGELFF. In DNA form, the CDR3 reads TGCAGCGTCGGGACTAGCGGGGCCGGGGAGCTGTTTTTT.

The genes are TRBV6-4 and TRBJ2-1; tentative D call: TRBD1 (5 bases). This CDR3 region has 13 residues. The V gene's germline CDR1 is MRHNA and CDR2 SNTAGT. The V end was cut by 6 bases, the J end by 5 bases, with 11 bases between. The CDR3 coding sequence is TGTGCCAGCAGCGACGACAGACACAATGAGCAGTTCTTC. It specifies CASSDDRHNEQFF.

The chain has TRBV7-9 and TRBJ2-1, with TRBD2 identical over 8 bases. Germline CDR1 reads SEHNR; CDR2 reads FQNEAQ (reference sequence). Trimming at V came to 5 bases and at J to 3 bases, leaving 6 bases not matched to a gene. This CDR3 contains 15 residues. CDR3 bases: TGTGCCAGCAGCAGAGCGGGAGCCCTCTACAATGAGCAGTTCTTC. Translated: CASSRAGALYNEQFF.

This clonotype occurred a few times. The chain employs TRBV28 and TRBJ2-7; maybe TRBD1 (6 bases). Trimming removed 2 bases at V and 2 bases at J, with 10 bases between. CDR1 and CDR2 from the germline V gene are MDHEN and SYDVKM. The CDR3 covers 14 residues. The CDR3 region is CASSLRDKPYEQYF. The CDR3 nucleotides read TGTGCCAGCAGTTTAAGGGACAAACCCTACGAGCAGTACTTC.

J is TRBJ1-6 and V is TRBV27; D is possibly TRBD1 (6 bases). The CDR3 has 15 amino acids. The germline V gene encodes CDR1 MNHEY and CDR2 SMNVEV (reference sequence). Trimming left V 5 bases short and J 7 bases short, with 15 bases between. The CDR3 here is CASSLGGAGNSPLHF. The CDR3 bases are TGTGCCAGCAGTCTGGGGGGGGCCGGGAATTCACCCCTCCACTTT.